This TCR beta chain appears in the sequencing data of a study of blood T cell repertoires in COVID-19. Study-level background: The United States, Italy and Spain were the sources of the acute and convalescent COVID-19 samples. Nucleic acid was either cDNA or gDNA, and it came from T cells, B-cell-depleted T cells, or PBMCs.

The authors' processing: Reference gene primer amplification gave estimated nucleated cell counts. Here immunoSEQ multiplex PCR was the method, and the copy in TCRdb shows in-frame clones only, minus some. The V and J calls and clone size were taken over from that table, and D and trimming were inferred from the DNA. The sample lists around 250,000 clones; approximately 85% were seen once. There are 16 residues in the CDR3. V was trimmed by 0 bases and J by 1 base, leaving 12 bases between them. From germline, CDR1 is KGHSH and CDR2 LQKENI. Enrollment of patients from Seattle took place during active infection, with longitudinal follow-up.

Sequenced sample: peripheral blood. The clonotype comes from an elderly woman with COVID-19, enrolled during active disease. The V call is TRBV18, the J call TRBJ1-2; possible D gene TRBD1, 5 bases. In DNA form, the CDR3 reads TGTGCCAGCTCACCACCGACAAAAGGGGATAACTATGGCTACACCTTC. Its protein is CASSPPTKGDNYGYTF.